A selection of T cell receptor beta chains follows, all from one sample in a study of T cell changes during pregnancy in multiple sclerosis. The protocol was immunoSEQ multiplex PCR, while the TCRdb copy is restricted to in-frame clones and leaves out a portion. The data contain roughly 100,000 clones, about nine tenths of them singletons. The sample was peripheral blood, taken after pregnancy. The receptors here all came from a female donor in good health, enrolled as a control in a pregnancy study. CDR3s include the opening cysteine and the closing phenylalanine or tryptophan. A D gene is named only where the DNA matches it firmly. Clone size is stated in some rows and not others, as once, few, many or a class when expanded.

CDR3nt: TGTGCCAGCAGCGTTGGTAGCGGGGGGGGTGAGCAGTTCTTC
CDR3aa: CASSVGSGGGEQFF
abundance: -
j_gene: TRBJ2-1
d_gene: TRBD2
v_gene: TRBV9

CDR3nt: TGTGCCAGCAGTCCGCCCCTCCGGTCCACAGAGACCCAGTACTTC
CDR3aa: CASSPPLRSTETQYF
abundance: once
j_gene: TRBJ2-5
d_gene: -
v_gene: TRBV28

CDR3nt: TGCAGCGCCGCCAAGGGGAAAAGCTCCTACGAGCAGTACTTC
CDR3aa: CSAAKGKSSYEQYF
abundance: -
j_gene: TRBJ2-7
d_gene: -
v_gene: TRBV29-1

CDR3nt: TGTGCCAGCACCTCCAGGCGGGTTCGGTCAGATACGCAGTATTTT
CDR3aa: CASTSRRVRSDTQYF
abundance: -
j_gene: TRBJ2-3
d_gene: -
v_gene: TRBV28

CDR3nt: TGTGCCAGCAGCTTAAACCGGGTCCTTTTT
CDR3aa: CASSLNRVLF
abundance: -
j_gene: TRBJ2-3
d_gene: -
v_gene: TRBV7-9

CDR3nt: TGTGCCACCAGCCCCGGACAGGGGGCGGTCTACGAGCAGTACTTC
CDR3aa: CATSPGQGAVYEQYF
abundance: -
j_gene: TRBJ2-7
d_gene: TRBD1
v_gene: TRBV15

CDR3nt: TGTGCCAGCTCACCACGGGCTAGCGGGGGGACCCGAGAGACCCAGTACTTC
CDR3aa: CASSPRASGGTRETQYF
abundance: -
j_gene: TRBJ2-5
d_gene: TRBD2
v_gene: TRBV18

CDR3nt: TGTGCCAGCAGCTTAGGTGGGTCCAGGGCCAACGAGCAGTACTTC
CDR3aa: CASSLGGSRANEQYF
abundance: -
j_gene: TRBJ2-7
d_gene: -
v_gene: TRBV7-2

CDR3nt: TGTGCCAGCAGCGTGGGGTTAGGTAGCGGAGCCTACGAGCAGTACTTC
CDR3aa: CASSVGLGSGAYEQYF
abundance: -
j_gene: TRBJ2-7
d_gene: -
v_gene: TRBV9

CDR3nt: TGTGCCTGGAGCCAACAGAACACTGAAGCTTTCTTT
CDR3aa: CAWSQQNTEAFF
abundance: -
j_gene: TRBJ1-1
d_gene: -
v_gene: TRBV30

CDR3nt: TGTGCCAGCAGCCAAGCACCGAGGGCTGGAAACACCATATATTTT
CDR3aa: CASSQAPRAGNTIYF
abundance: -
j_gene: TRBJ1-3
d_gene: -
v_gene: TRBV14

CDR3nt: TGTGCCAGCAGTGATAGAATCTTACCCCAGCATTTT
CDR3aa: CASSDRILPQHF
abundance: -
j_gene: TRBJ1-5
d_gene: -
v_gene: TRBV25-1

CDR3nt: TGTGCCAGCTCACCGCCTACAGGAGCCTATAGCAATCAGCCCCAGCATTTT
CDR3aa: CASSPPTGAYSNQPQHF
abundance: few
j_gene: TRBJ1-5
d_gene: -
v_gene: TRBV18

CDR3nt: TGTGCCCTGACAGGGCCTGGAAACACCATATATTTT
CDR3aa: CALTGPGNTIYF
abundance: -
j_gene: TRBJ1-3
d_gene: TRBD1
v_gene: TRBV30

CDR3nt: TGTGCCAGCAGCCTCCTCCCCACGGCGGCGCGGGAGCAGTACTTC
CDR3aa: CASSLLPTAAREQYF
abundance: -
j_gene: TRBJ2-7
d_gene: -
v_gene: TRBV6-1

CDR3nt: TGTGCCAGCAGCTATGCCGGGACAGGGCCCTACAATGAGCAGTTCTTC
CDR3aa: CASSYAGTGPYNEQFF
abundance: -
j_gene: TRBJ2-1
d_gene: TRBD1
v_gene: TRBV7-9

CDR3nt: TGTGCCAGCAGCGGGGTGACAGGGCTGACTGAAGCTTTCTTT
CDR3aa: CASSGVTGLTEAFF
abundance: few
j_gene: TRBJ1-1
d_gene: TRBD1
v_gene: TRBV9

CDR3nt: TGTGCCAGCTCACCACTCCGGGCAGATACGCAGTATTTT
CDR3aa: CASSPLRADTQYF
abundance: -
j_gene: TRBJ2-3
d_gene: -
v_gene: TRBV18

CDR3nt: TGTGCCAGCAGCTTGTCGGCCCGAGGGGAAGCTTTCTTT
CDR3aa: CASSLSARGEAFF
abundance: -
j_gene: TRBJ1-1
d_gene: -
v_gene: TRBV5-4

CDR3nt: TGTGCCAGCAGTTACTCCCGGAGCTCCTACAATGAGCAGTTCTTC
CDR3aa: CASSYSRSSYNEQFF
abundance: -
j_gene: TRBJ2-1
d_gene: -
v_gene: TRBV6-5

CDR3nt: TGTGCCTGGAGTATGAGGTACCAAGAGACCCAGTACTTC
CDR3aa: CAWSMRYQETQYF
abundance: -
j_gene: TRBJ2-5
d_gene: -
v_gene: TRBV30

CDR3nt: TGTGCCAGCAGCACATTTTCCGGGGAGCTGTTTTTT
CDR3aa: CASSTFSGELFF
abundance: -
j_gene: TRBJ2-2
d_gene: -
v_gene: TRBV5-6

CDR3nt: TGTGCCAGCACTCCGGCGGGCGGGGAGCTGTTTTTT
CDR3aa: CASTPAGGELFF
abundance: once
j_gene: TRBJ2-2
d_gene: -
v_gene: TRBV6-6

CDR3nt: TGTGCCAGCAGTGACTCGGCTAGCGGGATCAATGAGCAGTTCTTC
CDR3aa: CASSDSASGINEQFF
abundance: -
j_gene: TRBJ2-1
d_gene: TRBD2
v_gene: TRBV6-4

CDR3nt: TGCGCCAGCAGCCAAGGGGGACAGGGGATCAATGGCTACACCTTC
CDR3aa: CASSQGGQGINGYTF
abundance: -
j_gene: TRBJ1-2
d_gene: TRBD1
v_gene: TRBV4-1

CDR3nt: TGTGCCAGCGCGGGGGGGGACAGGGGTCGGTATACGCAGTATTTT
CDR3aa: CASAGGDRGRYTQYF
abundance: few
j_gene: TRBJ2-3
d_gene: -
v_gene: TRBV5-6

CDR3nt: TGTGCCAGTTCGCAGGGCTATAATTCACCCCTCCACTTT
CDR3aa: CASSQGYNSPLHF
abundance: -
j_gene: TRBJ1-6
d_gene: -
v_gene: TRBV19

CDR3nt: TGTGCCAGCTCACCCTCTACCACTCAGGGATACGAGCAGTACTTC
CDR3aa: CASSPSTTQGYEQYF
abundance: -
j_gene: TRBJ2-7
d_gene: -
v_gene: TRBV18

CDR3nt: TGTGCCAGCTCACCCCTTGAGGGATCCGGAAACACCATATATTTT
CDR3aa: CASSPLEGSGNTIYF
abundance: -
j_gene: TRBJ1-3
d_gene: -
v_gene: TRBV18

CDR3nt: TGTGCCAGCAGCACCAGACAGGGCGAAAAACTGTTTTTT
CDR3aa: CASSTRQGEKLFF
abundance: -
j_gene: TRBJ1-4
d_gene: TRBD1
v_gene: TRBV7-9

CDR3nt: TGTGCCAGCAGCTTACCCGGAACCCAGGGTGGCTACACCTTC
CDR3aa: CASSLPGTQGGYTF
abundance: -
j_gene: TRBJ1-2
d_gene: -
v_gene: TRBV5-6

CDR3nt: TGCGCCAGCAGCCAAGATCCGGCGGGGGACACCGGGGAGCTGTTTTTT
CDR3aa: CASSQDPAGDTGELFF
abundance: -
j_gene: TRBJ2-2
d_gene: TRBD2
v_gene: TRBV4-3

CDR3nt: TGTGCCAGCAGCCCCTATGGAAACACCATATATTTT
CDR3aa: CASSPYGNTIYF
abundance: -
j_gene: TRBJ1-3
d_gene: -
v_gene: TRBV6-6

CDR3nt: TGTGCCAGCAGCTCACTAGCGGGGGAAGAGACCCAGTACTTC
CDR3aa: CASSSLAGEETQYF
abundance: -
j_gene: TRBJ2-5
d_gene: TRBD2
v_gene: TRBV7-9

CDR3nt: TGTGCCAGCAGCTTAATAGCGGGGGGGTACAATGAGCAGTTCTTC
CDR3aa: CASSLIAGGYNEQFF
abundance: -
j_gene: TRBJ2-1
d_gene: TRBD2
v_gene: TRBV11-1

CDR3nt: TGTGCCAGCACCTCCGGTGAGCGGCACTCGGAGACCCAGTACTTC
CDR3aa: CASTSGERHSETQYF
abundance: -
j_gene: TRBJ2-5
d_gene: -
v_gene: TRBV6-6

CDR3nt: TGTGCCAGCATCATGGGGGGGACAGGAGACACAGATACGCAGTATTTT
CDR3aa: CASIMGGTGDTDTQYF
abundance: -
j_gene: TRBJ2-3
d_gene: -
v_gene: TRBV5-4